This T cell receptor beta chain was obtained from a study of T-cell reconstitution after alpha-beta-depleted transplantation in children. General study findings and limits: About two months after transplant, alpha-beta T cells reportedly came from several hundred expanded graft clones. Diversity of TCRbeta at day 60 was high in some patients, arising from surviving recipient T cells and thymic progenitors.

The table lists this clonotype with many counts. As yet, its antigen is unknown. Unique molecular identifiers were incorporated during preparation of the TCRbeta library. MiXCR was run by TCRdb on the PCR reads, yielding one entry per CDR3 protein. The sample records under 9,500 distinct CDR3 sequences, approximately 14% being singletons. This specimen consisted of PBMCs, mostly from graft donor cells, obtained 60 days after TCRalphabeta/CD19-depleted stem cell transplant. The clonotype originates from a male patient between 5 and 17 years old who had a stem cell transplant for acute lymphoblastic leukemia, so the T cells may come from the graft donor.

CDR3 amino acids: CASSVSGLGNNEQFF. Here the CDR3 DNA reads TGTGCCAGCAGCGTATCGGGGCTTGGGAACAATGAGCAGTTCTTC. The rearrangement joins TRBV9 to TRBJ2-1, with D perhaps matching TRBD1 or TRBD2 (5 bases each). Germline V gene sequence: CDR1 SGDLS, CDR2 YYNGEE. The CDR3 sequence is 15 residues long. Deletions cut 1 base from V and 5 bases from J, with 13 bases between.